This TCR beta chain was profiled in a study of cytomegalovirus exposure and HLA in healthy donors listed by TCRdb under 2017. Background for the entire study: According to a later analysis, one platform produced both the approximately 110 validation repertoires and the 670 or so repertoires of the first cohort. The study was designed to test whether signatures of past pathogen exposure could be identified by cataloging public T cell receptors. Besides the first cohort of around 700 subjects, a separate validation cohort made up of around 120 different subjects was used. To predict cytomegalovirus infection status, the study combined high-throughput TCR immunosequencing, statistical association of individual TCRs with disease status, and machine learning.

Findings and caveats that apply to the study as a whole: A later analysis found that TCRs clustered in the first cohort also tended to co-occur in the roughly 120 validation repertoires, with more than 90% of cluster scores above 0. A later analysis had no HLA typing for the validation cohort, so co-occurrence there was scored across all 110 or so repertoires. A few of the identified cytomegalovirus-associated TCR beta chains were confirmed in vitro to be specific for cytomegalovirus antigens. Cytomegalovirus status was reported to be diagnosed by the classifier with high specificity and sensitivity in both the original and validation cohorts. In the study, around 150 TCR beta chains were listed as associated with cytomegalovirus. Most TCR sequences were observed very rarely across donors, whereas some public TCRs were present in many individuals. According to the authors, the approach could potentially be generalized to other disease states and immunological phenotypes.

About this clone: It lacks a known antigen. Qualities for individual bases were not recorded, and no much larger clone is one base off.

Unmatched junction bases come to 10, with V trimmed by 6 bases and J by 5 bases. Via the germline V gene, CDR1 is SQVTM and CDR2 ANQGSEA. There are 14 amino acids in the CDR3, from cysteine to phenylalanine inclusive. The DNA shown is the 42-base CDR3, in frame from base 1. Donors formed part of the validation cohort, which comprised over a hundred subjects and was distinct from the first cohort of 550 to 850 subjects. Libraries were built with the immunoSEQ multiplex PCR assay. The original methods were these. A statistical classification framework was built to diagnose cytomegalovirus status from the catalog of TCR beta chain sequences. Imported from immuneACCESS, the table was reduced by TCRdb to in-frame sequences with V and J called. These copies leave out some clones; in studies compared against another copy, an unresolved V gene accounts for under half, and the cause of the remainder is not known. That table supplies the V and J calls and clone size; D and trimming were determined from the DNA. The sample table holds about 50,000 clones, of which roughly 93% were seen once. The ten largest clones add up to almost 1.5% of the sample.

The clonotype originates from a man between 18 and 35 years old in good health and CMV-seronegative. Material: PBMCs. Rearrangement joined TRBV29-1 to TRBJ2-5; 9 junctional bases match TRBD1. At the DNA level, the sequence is TGCAGCGTGGAGAAGGGACAGGGCGGGGAGACCCAGTACTTC. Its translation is CSVEKGQGGETQYF.